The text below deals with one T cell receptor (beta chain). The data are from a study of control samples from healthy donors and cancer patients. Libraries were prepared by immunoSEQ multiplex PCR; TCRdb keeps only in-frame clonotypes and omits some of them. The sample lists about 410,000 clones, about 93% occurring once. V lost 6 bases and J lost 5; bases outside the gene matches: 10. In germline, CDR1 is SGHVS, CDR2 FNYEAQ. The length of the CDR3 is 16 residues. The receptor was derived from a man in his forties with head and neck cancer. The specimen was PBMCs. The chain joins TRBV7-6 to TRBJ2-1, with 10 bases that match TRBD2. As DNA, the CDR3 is TGTGCCAGCAGTCTCGTGCTAGCGGGGGTTGACAATGAGCAGTTCTTC. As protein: CASSLVLAGVDNEQFF.